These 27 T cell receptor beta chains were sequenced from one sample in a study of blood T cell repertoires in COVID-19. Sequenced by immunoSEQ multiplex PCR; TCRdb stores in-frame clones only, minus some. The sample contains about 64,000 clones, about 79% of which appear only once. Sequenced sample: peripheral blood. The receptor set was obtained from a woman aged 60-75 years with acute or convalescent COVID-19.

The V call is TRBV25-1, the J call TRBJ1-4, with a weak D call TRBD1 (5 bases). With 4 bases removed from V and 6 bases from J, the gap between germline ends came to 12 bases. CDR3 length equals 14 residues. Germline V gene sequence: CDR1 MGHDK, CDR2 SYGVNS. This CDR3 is CASSVGGFDEKLFF. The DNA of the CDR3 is TGTGCCAGCAGTGTGGGGGGGTTTGATGAAAAACTGTTTTTT. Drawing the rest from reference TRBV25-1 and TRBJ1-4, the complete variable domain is EADIYQTPRYLVIGTGKKITLECSQTMGHDKMYWYQQDPGMELHLIHYSYGVNSTEKGDLSSESTVSRIRTEHFPLTLESARPSHTSQYLCASSVGGFDEKLFFGSGTQLSVL.

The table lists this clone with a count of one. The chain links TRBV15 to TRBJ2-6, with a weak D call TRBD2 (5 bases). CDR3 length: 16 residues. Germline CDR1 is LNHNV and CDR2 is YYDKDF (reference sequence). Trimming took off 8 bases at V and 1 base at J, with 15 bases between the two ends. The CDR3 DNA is TGTGCCACCGAGCGGACCCGAGAGTCTGGGGCCAACGTCCTGACTTTC. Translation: CATERTRESGANVLTF.

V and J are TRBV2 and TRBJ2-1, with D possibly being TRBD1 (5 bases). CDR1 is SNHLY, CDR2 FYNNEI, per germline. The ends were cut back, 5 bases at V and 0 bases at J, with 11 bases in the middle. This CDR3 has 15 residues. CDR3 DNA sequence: TGTGCCAGCAGTTTGACAGTCAGCTCCTACAATGAGCAGTTCTTC. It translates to CASSLTVSSYNEQFF.

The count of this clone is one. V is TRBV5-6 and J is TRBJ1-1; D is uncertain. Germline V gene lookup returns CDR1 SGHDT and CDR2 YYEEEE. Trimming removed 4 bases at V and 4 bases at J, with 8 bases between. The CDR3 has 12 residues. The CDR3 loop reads CASSVGFTEAFF. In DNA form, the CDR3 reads TGTGCCAGCAGCGTTGGCTTCACTGAAGCTTTCTTT.

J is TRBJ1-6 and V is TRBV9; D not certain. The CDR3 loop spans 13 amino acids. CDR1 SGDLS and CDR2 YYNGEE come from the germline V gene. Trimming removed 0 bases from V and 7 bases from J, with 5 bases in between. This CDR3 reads CASSVGENSPLHF. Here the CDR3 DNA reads TGTGCCAGCAGCGTAGGAGAAAATTCACCCCTCCACTTT.

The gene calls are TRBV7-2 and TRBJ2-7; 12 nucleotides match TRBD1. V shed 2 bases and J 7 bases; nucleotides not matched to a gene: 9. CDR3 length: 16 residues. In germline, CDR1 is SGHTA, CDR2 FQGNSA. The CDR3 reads CASSLSSGQGAGEQYF. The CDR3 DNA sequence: TGTGCCAGCAGCTTAAGTTCGGGACAGGGGGCTGGGGAGCAGTACTTC.

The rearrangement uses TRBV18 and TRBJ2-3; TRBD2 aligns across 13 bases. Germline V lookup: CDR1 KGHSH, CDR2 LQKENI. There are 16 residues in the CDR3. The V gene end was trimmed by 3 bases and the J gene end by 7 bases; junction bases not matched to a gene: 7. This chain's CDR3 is CASSPSTSGGLNTQYF. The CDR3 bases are TGTGCCAGCTCACCCTCGACTAGCGGGGGGCTTAATACGCAGTATTTT.

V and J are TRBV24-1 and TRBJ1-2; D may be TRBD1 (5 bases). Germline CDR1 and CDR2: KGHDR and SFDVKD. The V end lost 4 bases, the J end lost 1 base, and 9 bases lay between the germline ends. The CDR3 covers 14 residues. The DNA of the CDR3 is TGTGCCACCAGTGACATGACAGTTAACTATGGCTACACCTTC. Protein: CATSDMTVNYGYTF.

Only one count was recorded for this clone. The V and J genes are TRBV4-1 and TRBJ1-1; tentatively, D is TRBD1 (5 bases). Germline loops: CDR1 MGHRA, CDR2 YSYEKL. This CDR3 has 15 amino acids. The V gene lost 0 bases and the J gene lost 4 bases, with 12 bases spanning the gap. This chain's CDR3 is CASSQEVLGVTEAFF. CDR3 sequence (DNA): TGCGCCAGCAGCCAAGAAGTCTTAGGGGTCACTGAAGCTTTCTTT.

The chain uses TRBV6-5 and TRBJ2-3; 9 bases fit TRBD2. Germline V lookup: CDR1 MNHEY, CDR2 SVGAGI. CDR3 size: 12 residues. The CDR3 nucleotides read TGTGCTTTAGCGGGGGCCACAGATACGCAGTATTTT. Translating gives CALAGATDTQYF.

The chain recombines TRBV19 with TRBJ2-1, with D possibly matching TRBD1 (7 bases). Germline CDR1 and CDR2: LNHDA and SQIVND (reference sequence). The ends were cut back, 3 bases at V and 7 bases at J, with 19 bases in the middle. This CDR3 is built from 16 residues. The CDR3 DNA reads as TGTGCCAGTAGTATTATGGGGACTGTACAGGGGAATGAGCAGTTCTTC. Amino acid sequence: CASSIMGTVQGNEQFF.

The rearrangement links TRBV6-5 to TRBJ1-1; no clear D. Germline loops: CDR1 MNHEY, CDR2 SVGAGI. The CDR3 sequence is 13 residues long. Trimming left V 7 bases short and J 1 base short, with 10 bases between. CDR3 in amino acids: CASKTFQNTEAFF. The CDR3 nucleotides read TGTGCCAGCAAAACTTTCCAGAACACTGAAGCTTTCTTT.

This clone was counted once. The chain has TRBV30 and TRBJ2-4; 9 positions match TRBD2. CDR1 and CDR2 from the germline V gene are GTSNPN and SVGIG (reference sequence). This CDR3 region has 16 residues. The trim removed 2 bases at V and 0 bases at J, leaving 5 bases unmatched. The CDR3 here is CAWSKLAGRAKNIQYF. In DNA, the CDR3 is TGTGCCTGGAGTAAGCTAGCGGGGAGAGCCAAAAACATTCAGTACTTC.

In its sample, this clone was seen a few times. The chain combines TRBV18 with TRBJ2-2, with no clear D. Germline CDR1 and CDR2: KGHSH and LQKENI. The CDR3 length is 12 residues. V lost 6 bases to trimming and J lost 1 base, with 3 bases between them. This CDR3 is CASSLNTGELFF. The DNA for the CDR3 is TGTGCCAGCTCCTTGAACACCGGGGAGCTGTTTTTT.

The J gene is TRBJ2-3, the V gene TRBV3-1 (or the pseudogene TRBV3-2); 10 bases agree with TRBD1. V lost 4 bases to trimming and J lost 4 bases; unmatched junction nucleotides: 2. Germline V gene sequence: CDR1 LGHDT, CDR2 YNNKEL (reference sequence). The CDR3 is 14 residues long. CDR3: CASSRDRGADTQYF. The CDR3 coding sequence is TGTGCCAGCAGCCGGGACAGGGGAGCAGATACGCAGTATTTT.

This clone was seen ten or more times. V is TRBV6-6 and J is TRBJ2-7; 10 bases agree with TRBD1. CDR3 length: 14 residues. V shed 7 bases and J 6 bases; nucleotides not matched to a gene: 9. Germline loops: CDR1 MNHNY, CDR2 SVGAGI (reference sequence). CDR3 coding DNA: TGTGCCAGCACCCTACGACAGGGGGCTCTCGAGCAGTACTTC. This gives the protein CASTLRQGALEQYF.

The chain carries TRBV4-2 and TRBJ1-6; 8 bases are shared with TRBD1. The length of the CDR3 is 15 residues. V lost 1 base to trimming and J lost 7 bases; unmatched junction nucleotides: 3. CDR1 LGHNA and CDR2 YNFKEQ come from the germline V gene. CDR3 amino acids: CASSQAGQVNSPLHF. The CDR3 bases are TGTGCCAGCAGCCAAGCGGGACAGGTAAATTCACCCCTCCACTTT.

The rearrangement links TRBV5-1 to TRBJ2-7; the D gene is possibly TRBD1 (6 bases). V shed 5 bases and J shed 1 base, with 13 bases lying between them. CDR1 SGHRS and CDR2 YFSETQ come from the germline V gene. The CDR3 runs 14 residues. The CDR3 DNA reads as TGCGCCAGCAGTTCCACCCAGGGGTCCTACGAGCAGTACTTC. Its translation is CASSSTQGSYEQYF.

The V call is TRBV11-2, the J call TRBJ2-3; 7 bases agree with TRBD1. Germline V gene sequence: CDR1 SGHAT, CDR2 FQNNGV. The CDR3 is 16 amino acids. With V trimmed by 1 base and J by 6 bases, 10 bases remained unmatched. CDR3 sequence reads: CASSLGPRGSADTQYF. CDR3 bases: TGTGCCAGCAGCTTAGGGCCCAGGGGGTCCGCGGATACGCAGTATTTT.

CDR3 protein: CASNLAGAQETQYF. CDR3 DNA sequence: TGCGCCAGCAATCTAGCGGGGGCCCAAGAGACCCAGTACTTC. The chain carries TRBV10-2 and TRBJ2-5; 10 positions agree with TRBD2. The junction had 3 bases not matched to a gene; V was cut back by 7 bases and J by 1 base. There are 14 residues in the CDR3. Per the germline V gene, CDR1 is WSHSY and CDR2 is SAAADI.

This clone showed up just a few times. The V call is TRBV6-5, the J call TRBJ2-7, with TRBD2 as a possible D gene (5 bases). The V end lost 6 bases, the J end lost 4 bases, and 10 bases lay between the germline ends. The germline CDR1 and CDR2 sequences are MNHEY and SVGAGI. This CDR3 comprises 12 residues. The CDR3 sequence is CASRFGEYEQYF. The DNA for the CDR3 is TGTGCCAGCAGATTCGGGGAATACGAGCAGTACTTC.

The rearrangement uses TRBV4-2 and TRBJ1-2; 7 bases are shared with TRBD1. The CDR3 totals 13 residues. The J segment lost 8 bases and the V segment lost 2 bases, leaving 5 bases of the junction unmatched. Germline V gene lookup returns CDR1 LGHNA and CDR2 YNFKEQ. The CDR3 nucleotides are TGTGCCAGCAGCCAAACAGGGGCGGGGGGCTACACCTTC. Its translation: CASSQTGAGGYTF.

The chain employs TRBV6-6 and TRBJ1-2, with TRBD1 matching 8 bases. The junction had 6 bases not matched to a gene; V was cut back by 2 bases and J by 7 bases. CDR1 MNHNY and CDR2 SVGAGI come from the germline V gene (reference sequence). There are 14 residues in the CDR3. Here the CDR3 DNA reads TGTGCCAGCAGTTACGTGACAGGGGCGGGTGGCTACACCTTC. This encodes CASSYVTGAGGYTF.

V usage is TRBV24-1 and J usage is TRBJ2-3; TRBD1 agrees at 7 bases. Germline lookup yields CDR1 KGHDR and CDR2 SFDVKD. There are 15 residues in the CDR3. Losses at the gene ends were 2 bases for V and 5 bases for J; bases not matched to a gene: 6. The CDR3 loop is CATSDSDRLGDTQYF. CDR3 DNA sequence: TGTGCCACCAGTGATTCGGACAGGCTGGGAGATACGCAGTATTTT.

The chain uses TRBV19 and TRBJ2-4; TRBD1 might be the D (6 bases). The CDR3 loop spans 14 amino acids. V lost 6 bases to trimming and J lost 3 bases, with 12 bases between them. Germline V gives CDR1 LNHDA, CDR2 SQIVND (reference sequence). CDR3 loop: CASSEQGLKNIQYF. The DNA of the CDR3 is TGTGCCAGTAGCGAACAGGGTCTCAAAAACATTCAGTACTTC.

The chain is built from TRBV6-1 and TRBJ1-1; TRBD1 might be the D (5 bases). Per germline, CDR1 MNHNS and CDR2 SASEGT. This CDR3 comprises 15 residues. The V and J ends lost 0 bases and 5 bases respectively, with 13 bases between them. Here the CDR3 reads CASSEALGGRTEAFF. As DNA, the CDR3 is TGTGCCAGCAGTGAAGCGCTGGGGGGTAGGACTGAAGCTTTCTTT.

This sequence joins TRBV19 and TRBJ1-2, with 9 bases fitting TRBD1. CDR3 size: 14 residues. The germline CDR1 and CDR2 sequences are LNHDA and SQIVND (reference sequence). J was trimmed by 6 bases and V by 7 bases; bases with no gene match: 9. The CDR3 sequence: CASKDRTGEDGYTF. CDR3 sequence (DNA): TGTGCCAGTAAAGACAGGACAGGGGAAGATGGCTACACCTTC.